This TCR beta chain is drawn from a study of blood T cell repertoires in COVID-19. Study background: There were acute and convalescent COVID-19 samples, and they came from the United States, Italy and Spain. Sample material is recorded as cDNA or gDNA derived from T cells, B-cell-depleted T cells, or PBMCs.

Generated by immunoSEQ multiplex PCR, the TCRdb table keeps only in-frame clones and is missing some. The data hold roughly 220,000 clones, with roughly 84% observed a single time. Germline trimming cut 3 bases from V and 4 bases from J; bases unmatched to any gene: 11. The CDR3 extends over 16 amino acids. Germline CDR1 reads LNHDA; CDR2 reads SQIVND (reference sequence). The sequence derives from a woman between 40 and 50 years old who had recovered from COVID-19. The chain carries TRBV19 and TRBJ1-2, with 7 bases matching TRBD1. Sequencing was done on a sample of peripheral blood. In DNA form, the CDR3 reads TGTGCCAGTAGTATCCGATTCTTGGACAGGACCTATGGCTACACCTTC. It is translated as CASSIRFLDRTYGYTF.